This is a list of T cell receptor beta chains from one sample in a study of blood T cell repertoires in COVID-19. TCRdb keeps only in-frame clones here, not all; method: immunoSEQ multiplex PCR. The sample has around 170,000 clones, about 84% seen once. The sequenced sample consisted of PBMCs or T cells enriched from blood (not recorded which). All receptors come from a man aged 45-65 years who had recovered from COVID-19. CDR3s include the opening cysteine and the closing phenylalanine or tryptophan. The D gene is left open where the match is weak. Not all rows give a size; the values are once, few, many and, for expanded clones, a class.

>TRBJ2-1|-|-|TRBV19
TGTGCCAGTAGTCCTCGAACCGGGTACAATGAGCAGTTCTTC
CASSPRTGYNEQFF
>TRBJ1-1|-|TRBD1|TRBV9
TGTGCCAGCAGCGAGGCCCACAGGGGTGACACTGAAGCTTTCTTT
CASSEAHRGDTEAFF
>TRBJ2-5|-|-|TRBV18
TGTGCCAGCTCACCGACCGGGCAGGGAAGTTTGGAGACCCAGTACTTC
CASSPTGQGSLETQYF
>TRBJ1-1|-|-|TRBV11-2
TGTGCCAGCGGGGGATTGGGAGGGAACACTGAAGCTTTCTTT
CASGGLGGNTEAFF
>TRBJ2-3|once|-|TRBV18
TGTGCCAGCTCACCAGGGGCAGCAGATACGCAGTATTTT
CASSPGAADTQYF
>TRBJ1-2|-|-|TRBV3-1/TRBV3-2
TGTGCCAGCAGCCAAGGAGGGAGTGGCGACACCTTC
CASSQGGSGDTF
>TRBJ1-2|-|-|TRBV6-1
TGTGCCAGCAGTGAATATCCGGGAAGGTCAGGCTACACCTTC
CASSEYPGRSGYTF
>TRBJ2-7|-|-|TRBV11-3
TGTGCCAGCAGCCGAGGACACGGAGACTCTTACGAGCAGTACTTC
CASSRGHGDSYEQYF
>TRBJ1-4|-|-|TRBV6-2/TRBV6-3
TGTGCCAGCGGCCTCTACCCGGAGGACGAAAAACTGTTTTTT
CASGLYPEDEKLFF
>TRBJ2-5|-|-|TRBV29-1
TGCAGCGTTGACATCCCAGAGACCCAGTACTTC
CSVDIPETQYF
>TRBJ1-1|-|-|TRBV10-1
TGCGCCAGCAGTGAGTCGAGGGCTGGGAACACTGAAGCTTTCTTT
CASSESRAGNTEAFF
>TRBJ2-5|few|TRBD2|TRBV5-4
TGTGCCAGCAGCTCTACACTAGCGGAAGAGACCCAGTACTTC
CASSSTLAEETQYF
>TRBJ2-1|-|TRBD2|TRBV4-2
TGTGCCAGCAGCCAATGGGACCTGCGGGGGGGCCCGGGGGAGCAGTTCTTC
CASSQWDLRGGPGEQFF
>TRBJ2-5|-|TRBD2|TRBV9
TGTGCCAGCAGCAACGGACTAGGGCAGTACTTC
CASSNGLGQYF
>TRBJ1-4|-|TRBD1|TRBV9
TGTGCCAGCAACTACAGGAAGGGACAGGGGAATGAAAAACTGTTTTTT
CASNYRKGQGNEKLFF
>TRBJ1-5|-|-|TRBV7-2
TGTGCCAGCAGCGCCGACAGGCACAATCAGCCCCAGCATTTT
CASSADRHNQPQHF
>TRBJ1-2|few|TRBD1|TRBV7-8
TGTGCCAGCAGCCCTTCCGAACAGGGGGGCTATGGCTACACCTTC
CASSPSEQGGYGYTF
>TRBJ1-2|-|TRBD1|TRBV5-1
TGCGCCAGCAGCCCGATTGGGACAGGGACTAACTATGGCTACACCTTC
CASSPIGTGTNYGYTF
>TRBJ2-5|few|TRBD1|TRBV6-5
TGTGCCAGCAGTCCGGACAGGGGATTCCAAGAGACCCAGTACTTC
CASSPDRGFQETQYF
>TRBJ2-7|-|-|TRBV27
TGTGCCAGCAGTCCGTCCACGGGATCCGAGCAGTACTTC
CASSPSTGSEQYF
>TRBJ2-3|-|TRBD2|TRBV7-2
TGTGCCAGCAGCACCCGGACTAGCCCTAGCACAGATACGCAGTATTTT
CASSTRTSPSTDTQYF
>TRBJ1-2|-|-|TRBV28
TGTGCCAGCAGTTCACCCTCTCAGGGGTGGGGTGGCTACACCTTC
CASSSPSQGWGGYTF
>TRBJ2-3|-|TRBD1|TRBV6-1
TGTGCCAGCACCATCCGACAGGGAGATACGCAGTATTTT
CASTIRQGDTQYF
>TRBJ2-3|-|TRBD2|TRBV5-4
TGTGCCAGCAGCCCGGGTCCCCCTAGCGGGGGGGTTGCAGATACGCAGTATTTT
CASSPGPPSGGVADTQYF
>TRBJ1-1|few|TRBD1|TRBV19
TGTGCCAGTTACAGGGGAGGGAACACTGAAGCTTTCTTT
CASYRGGNTEAFF
>TRBJ2-5|-|TRBD2|TRBV5-1
TGCGCCAGCAGCTCAAATCCTAGCGGGGGGGCCTTAGAGACCCAGTACTTC
CASSSNPSGGALETQYF
>TRBJ1-1|-|-|TRBV3-1/TRBV3-2
TGTGCCAGCAGCCAAGTGGTGAGCACTGAAGCTTTCTTT
CASSQVVSTEAFF
>TRBJ1-1|-|-|TRBV24-1
TGTGCCACCAGGGGGCTGGGTGAAGCTTTCTTT
CATRGLGEAFF
>TRBJ2-3|-|TRBD1|TRBV5-1
TGCGCCAGCAGCTTGGGGGGACAGGGGGTCCCTAGCACAGATACGCAGTATTTT
CASSLGGQGVPSTDTQYF
>TRBJ2-3|-|-|TRBV11-2
TGTGCCAGCAGCCACGCGTCGTTTAGCACAGATACGCAGTATTTT
CASSHASFSTDTQYF
>TRBJ1-5|-|-|TRBV6-5
TGTGCCAGCAGCGTGAGTTTAACTCAGCCCCAGCATTTT
CASSVSLTQPQHF
>TRBJ2-7|-|TRBD2|TRBV5-1
TGCGCCAGCAGCTTTAGCGGGGGGGCCTCCTACGAGCAGTACTTC
CASSFSGGASYEQYF
>TRBJ2-3|-|TRBD2|TRBV24-1
TGTGCCACCAGTGATCCAACTAGCGGCACAGATACGCAGTATTTT
CATSDPTSGTDTQYF
>TRBJ2-2|-|-|TRBV3-1/TRBV3-2
TGTGCCAGCAGCCAAGATACCTGGCAGGGGGGCACCGGGGAGCTGTTTTTT
CASSQDTWQGGTGELFF
>TRBJ2-1|-|TRBD2|TRBV27
TGTGCCAGCAGTTTACCTCCCGGGACTAGCGGTTCCTACAATGAGCAGTTCTTC
CASSLPPGTSGSYNEQFF
>TRBJ1-6|-|-|TRBV6-5
TGTGCCAGCAAGAGGGAAGTGGGTCTCGGGACACCCCTCCACTTT
CASKREVGLGTPLHF
>TRBJ2-2|-|-|TRBV5-1
TGCGCCAGCAGCTTGGGACAGCTCACCGGGGAGCTGTTTTTT
CASSLGQLTGELFF
>TRBJ1-5|-|-|TRBV28
TGTGCCAGCAGCCCGAGGACAGCTAGCAATCAGCCCCAGCATTTT
CASSPRTASNQPQHF
>TRBJ1-2|-|-|TRBV6-5
TGTGCCAGCAGTTTAGACTCAACCTATGGCTACACCTTC
CASSLDSTYGYTF
>TRBJ1-5|-|-|TRBV11-2
TGTGCCAGCAGCGTTTTACAGGGTAGGGGTCAGCCCCAGCATTTT
CASSVLQGRGQPQHF
>TRBJ2-2|-|TRBD1|TRBV5-1
TGCGCCAGCAGCTACAGACAGGGCGGGCCCGGGGAGCTGTTTTTT
CASSYRQGGPGELFF
>TRBJ1-4|-|-|TRBV11-2
TGTGCCAGCAGTCCCTTCTGGAGCCGGGGGGGGAATGAAAAACTGTTTTTT
CASSPFWSRGGNEKLFF
>TRBJ1-2|-|-|TRBV4-3
TGCGCCAGCAGCCAAATGCGATTACAGGGAATGGGCTATGGCTACACCTTC
CASSQMRLQGMGYGYTF
>TRBJ1-2|-|TRBD1|TRBV6-6
TGTGCCAGCAGTTCCGGACAGGGGACTAACTATGGCTACACCTTC
CASSSGQGTNYGYTF
>TRBJ1-2|-|-|TRBV14
TGTGCCAGCAGCCAAGCTTCCAGCTATGGCTACACCTTC
CASSQASSYGYTF
>TRBJ1-2|-|-|TRBV7-3
TGTGCCAGCAGCTTAGGGTCCCAGGGGAACTATGGCTACACCTTC
CASSLGSQGNYGYTF
>TRBJ1-2|few|-|TRBV5-4
TGTGCCAGCAGCTTGGAACGGGAAAGGGCCTTC
CASSLERERAF
>TRBJ2-5|-|TRBD1|TRBV4-3
TGCGCCAGCAGCCAAGGGACAGGGGGCCAAGAGACCCAGTACTTC
CASSQGTGGQETQYF
>TRBJ1-4|once|TRBD1|TRBV10-3
TGTGCCATCGGTGATGGGACAGCGAAAAAACTGTTTTTT
CAIGDGTAKKLFF